This T cell receptor (beta chain) was recovered during a study of blood T cells in healthy people across ages. Overall study: Template switching retrieved approximately one barcoded beta molecule for each two T cells.

The germline gives CDR1 MNHEY, CDR2 SMNVEV (reference sequence). V lost 6 bases and J 5 bases, leaving 12 bases between the germline ends. This CDR3 is built from 13 residues. Together with a sample-barcoded 5' primer, a J-beta primer mix was included in a second PCR lasting about 6 to 11 cycles. From the 5' RACE reads, TCRdb called clonotypes with MiXCR, one entry per CDR3 protein. The sample yields about 1.8 million distinct CDR3 sequences, just under 50% seen once. This clonotype was counted only a few times. What it recognizes is unknown. Whole-study findings and limits: More naive CD4+ cells and higher diversity marked long-lived donors relative to aged donors.

The chain recombines TRBV27 with TRBJ2-3; D unresolved. The sample comprised blood. The receptor was isolated from a woman between 40 and 55 years old in good health. The CDR3 region is CASRTLGKDTQYF. DNA for the CDR3: TGTGCCAGCAGGACCTTGGGTAAAGATACGCAGTATTTT.